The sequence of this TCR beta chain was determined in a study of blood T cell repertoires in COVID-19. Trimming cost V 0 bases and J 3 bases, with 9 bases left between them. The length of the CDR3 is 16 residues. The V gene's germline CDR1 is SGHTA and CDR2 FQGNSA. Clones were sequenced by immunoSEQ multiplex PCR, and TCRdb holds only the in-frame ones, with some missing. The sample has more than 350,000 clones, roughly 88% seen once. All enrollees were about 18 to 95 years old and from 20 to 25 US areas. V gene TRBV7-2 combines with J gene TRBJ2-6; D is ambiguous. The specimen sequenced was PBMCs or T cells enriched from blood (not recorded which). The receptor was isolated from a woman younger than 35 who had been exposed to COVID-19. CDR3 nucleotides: TGTGCCAGCAGCTTAGCGAGGCGTGGTGGGGCCAACGTCCTGACTTTC. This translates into CASSLARRGGANVLTF.